A single sample gave rise to the 20 T cell receptor beta chains below, sequenced in a study of cytomegalovirus exposure and HLA in healthy donors. This table comes from immunoSEQ multiplex PCR, and its TCRdb copy is limited to in-frame clones, with some not included. The table has 150,000 to 200,000 clones, 75% to 90% seen once; the top ten hold roughly 7%. What was sequenced was PBMCs. Receptors were obtained from a man between 18 and 35 years old in good health and CMV-seropositive.

This rearrangement joins TRBV7-2 to TRBJ1-3; D might be TRBD1 (5 bases). Germline CDR1 is SGHTA and CDR2 is FQGNSA. V was pared by 5 bases and J by 7 bases, with 12 bases between. The CDR3 has 13 residues. The CDR3 sequence is CASSGSGGNTIYF. The CDR3 nucleotides read TGTGCCAGCAGCGGGAGCGGGGGTAACACCATATATTTT. Full variable domain (rest looked up from reference TRBV7-2 and TRBJ1-3): GAGVSQSPSNKVTEKGKDVELRCDPISGHTALYWYRQSLGQGLEFLIYFQGNSAPDKSGLPSDRFSAERTGGSVSTLTIQRTQQEDSAVYLCASSGSGGNTIYFGEGSWLTVV.

The V call is TRBV7-9, the J call TRBJ1-1, with 11 bases fitting TRBD1. With V trimmed by 5 bases and J by 3 bases, 2 bases remained unmatched. CDR1 SEHNR and CDR2 FQNEAQ come from the germline V gene (reference sequence). The CDR3 extends over 14 amino acids. The CDR3 sequence: CASSRGQGDTEAFF. The CDR3 DNA reads as TGTGCCAGCAGCCGGGGACAGGGGGACACTGAAGCTTTCTTT.

The rearrangement links TRBV4-2 to TRBJ2-2, with TRBD2 as a possible D gene (5 bases). The CDR3 runs to 16 residues. Germline V gene sequence: CDR1 LGHNA, CDR2 YNFKEQ. Trimming cost V 5 bases and J 0 bases, with 13 bases left between them. Here the CDR3 DNA reads TGTGCCAGCAGCTTACTAGGGCGGACGAACACCGGGGAGCTGTTTTTT. Its translation is CASSLLGRTNTGELFF.

V gene TRBV27 combines with J gene TRBJ2-5, with 8 nucleotides matching TRBD1. V shed 6 bases and J 5 bases; nucleotides not matched to a gene: 14. The CDR3 extends over 16 amino acids. Germline CDR1 MNHEY, CDR2 SMNVEV (reference sequence). CDR3 bases: TGTGCCAGCAGACCGGAGTGGGCAGGGGGCGGCGAGACCCAGTACTTC. Protein: CASRPEWAGGGETQYF.

V and J are TRBV29-1 and TRBJ1-2, with 9 bases that match TRBD1. V was pared by 3 bases and J by 5 bases, with 7 bases of the junction left unmatched. Germline assignment: CDR1 SQVTM and CDR2 ANQGSEA. The CDR3 has 14 residues. Here the CDR3 reads CSVEGQGFGYGYTF. The CDR3 bases are TGCAGCGTTGAGGGACAGGGCTTTGGGTATGGCTACACCTTC.

This chain links TRBV7-3 with TRBJ2-2, with D unclear. The CDR3 runs to 14 residues. Germline V gene lookup returns CDR1 SGHTA and CDR2 FQGTGA. Trimming took off 2 bases at V and 7 bases at J, with 11 bases between the two ends. The CDR3 DNA is TGTGCCAGCAGCTTAGCCCCGGCGGTCGGGGAGCTGTTTTTT. Encoded protein: CASSLAPAVGELFF.

This chain links TRBV27 with TRBJ1-1; maybe TRBD1 (5 bases). CDR3 length equals 14 residues. V was clipped by 3 bases and J by 5 bases, with 13 bases between them. The germline gives CDR1 MNHEY, CDR2 SMNVEV (reference sequence). CDR3 sequence: CASSFRRRGTEAFF. CDR3 DNA sequence: TGTGCCAGCAGTTTCCGCAGGCGGGGGACTGAAGCTTTCTTT.

The chain employs TRBV28 and TRBJ1-5; D remains unclear. Trimming cost V 6 bases and J 3 bases, with 12 bases left between them. The CDR3 length is 14 residues. Germline CDR1 and CDR2: MDHEN and SYDVKM. The chain's CDR3 is CASRAWEHNQPQHF. For the CDR3, the DNA is TGTGCCAGCAGGGCTTGGGAGCACAATCAGCCCCAGCATTTT.

This chain connects TRBV5-4 to TRBJ2-2; 11 bases agree with TRBD2. This CDR3 region has 16 residues. V dropped 3 bases and J dropped 2; count of bases not matched to a gene: 3. The germline CDR1 and CDR2 sequences are SGHNT and YYREEE (reference sequence). Here the CDR3 reads CASSSGTSGNTGELFF. The CDR3 nucleotides are TGTGCCAGCAGCTCTGGGACTAGCGGAAACACCGGGGAGCTGTTTTTT.

The gene calls are TRBV27 and TRBJ2-7; possibly TRBD2 for D (6 bases). The V and J ends lost 5 bases and 4 bases respectively, with 15 bases between them. Germline V lookup: CDR1 MNHEY, CDR2 SMNVEV (reference sequence). The CDR3 has 14 residues. The CDR3 DNA sequence: TGTGCCAGCAGTCCGGGACTTACTCTGTACGAGCAGTACTTC. It translates to CASSPGLTLYEQYF.

CDR3 DNA sequence: TGTGCCAGCTCACCACCGGTTAGCGTGGGGGAGCAGTTCTTC. This translates into CASSPPVSVGEQFF. The genes are TRBV18 and TRBJ2-1; possible D gene TRBD2, 5 bases. Germline V gene sequence: CDR1 KGHSH, CDR2 LQKENI. The CDR3 has 14 residues. Trimming pared 0 bases from V and 10 bases from J, leaving 13 bases between.

The chain recombines TRBV19 with TRBJ2-3; D possibly corresponds to TRBD2 (5 bases). Germline CDR1 reads LNHDA; CDR2 reads SQIVND (reference sequence). Trimming took 6 bases from V and 0 from J, leaving 13 bases between them. The CDR3 loop spans 15 amino acids. The CDR3 loop is CASSYLTGSTDTQYF. The CDR3 DNA sequence: TGTGCCAGTAGCTACCTGACGGGAAGCACAGATACGCAGTATTTT.

The genes are TRBV28 and TRBJ2-3; the match to TRBD2 covers 12 bases. The CDR3 has 16 residues. Germline CDR1 MDHEN, CDR2 SYDVKM. The ends lost 5 bases at V and 5 bases at J; junction bases unmatched: 8. DNA of the CDR3: TGTGCCAGCAGTCCCCCGACTAGCGGGAGACGAGATACGCAGTATTTT. Translating it yields CASSPPTSGRRDTQYF.

As regards this clone: In the same sample, other DNA sequences code for this CDR3. This chain uses TRBV28 with TRBJ2-7; 7 bases fit TRBD1. The CDR3 is 12 amino acids. Unmatched junction bases numbered 2, after V lost 3 bases and J lost 6 bases. In germline, CDR1 is MDHEN, CDR2 SYDVKM. CDR3 in amino acids: CASSFPGGEQYF. The CDR3 DNA sequence: TGTGCCAGCAGTTTCCCAGGGGGCGAGCAGTACTTC.

This rearrangement joins TRBV27 to TRBJ1-2, with unresolved D. V lost 5 bases to trimming and J lost 6 bases, with 16 bases between them. The CDR3 contains 14 residues. The germline V gene has CDR1 MNHEY and CDR2 SMNVEV (reference sequence). The CDR3 coding sequence is TGTGCCAGCAGTCAGCCGCCCTTCGGGAATGGCTACACCTTC. This sequence encodes CASSQPPFGNGYTF.

The chain combines TRBV19 with TRBJ1-1; D unclear. There are 11 residues in the CDR3. The V gene lost 10 bases and the J gene lost 6 bases, with 12 bases spanning the gap. Germline lookup yields CDR1 LNHDA and CDR2 SQIVND (reference sequence). The CDR3 loop reads CATSLGPEAFF. The CDR3 DNA reads as TGTGCCACCTCTCTGGGCCCTGAAGCTTTCTTT.

The V gene is TRBV7-9, the J gene TRBJ2-3, with 7 bases matching TRBD1. V trimming: 5 bases; J trimming: 7 bases; junction bases outside the gene matches: 6. Germline V gene sequence: CDR1 SEHNR, CDR2 FQNEAQ (reference sequence). CDR3 size: 13 residues. Here the CDR3 reads CASSQGQFNTQYF. DNA for the CDR3: TGTGCCAGCAGCCAGGGACAGTTCAATACGCAGTATTTT.

V and J are TRBV2 and TRBJ1-1; the D is unclear. Looked up from germline, CDR1 is SNHLY and CDR2 is FYNNEI. This CDR3 has 14 residues. The V and J ends lost 2 bases and 4 bases respectively, with 11 bases between them. The CDR3 region is CASSEIKRATEAFF. CDR3 coding DNA: TGTGCCAGCAGTGAAATCAAGCGGGCCACTGAAGCTTTCTTT.

This chain joins TRBV14 and TRBJ1-1; 8 positions match TRBD1. The CDR3 is 15 residues long. J was trimmed by 3 bases and V by 1 base; bases with no gene match: 4. Germline lookup yields CDR1 SGHDN and CDR2 FVKESK. CDR3 nucleotide sequence: TGTGCCAGCAGCCAAGTCGGACAGGGCGACACTGAAGCTTTCTTT. Protein sequence: CASSQVGQGDTEAFF.

The chain carries TRBV11-2 and TRBJ2-7, with 9 bases matching TRBD1. V was clipped by 6 bases and J by 5 bases; unmatched bases: 11. The CDR3 extends over 15 amino acids. Looked up from germline, CDR1 is SGHAT and CDR2 is FQNNGV. The CDR3 loop reads CASRSAGTGRHEQYF. As DNA, the CDR3 is TGTGCCAGCAGATCTGCCGGGACAGGGAGGCACGAGCAGTACTTC.